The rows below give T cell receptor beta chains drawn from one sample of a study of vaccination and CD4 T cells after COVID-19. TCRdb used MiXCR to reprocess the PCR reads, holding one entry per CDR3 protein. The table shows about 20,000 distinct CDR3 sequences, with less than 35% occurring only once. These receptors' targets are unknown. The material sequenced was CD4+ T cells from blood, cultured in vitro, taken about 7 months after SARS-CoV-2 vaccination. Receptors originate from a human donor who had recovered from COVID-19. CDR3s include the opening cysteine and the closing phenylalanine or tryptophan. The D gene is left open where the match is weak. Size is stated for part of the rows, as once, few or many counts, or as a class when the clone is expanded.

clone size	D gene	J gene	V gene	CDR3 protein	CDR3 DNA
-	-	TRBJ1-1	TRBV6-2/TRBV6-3	CASSYREMNTEAFF	TGTGCCAGCAGTTACCGGGAAATGAACACTGAAGCTTTCTTT
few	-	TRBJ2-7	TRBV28	CASSTHRVFAYEQYF	TGTGCCAGCAGTACCCACAGGGTTTTCGCCTACGAGCAGTACTTC
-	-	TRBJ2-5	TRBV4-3	CASSPRRWETQYF	TGCGCCAGCAGCCCTCGGAGATGGGAGACCCAGTACTTC
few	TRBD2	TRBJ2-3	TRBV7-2	CASSTASGRTDTQYF	TGTGCCAGCAGCACAGCTAGCGGGCGGACAGATACGCAGTATTTT
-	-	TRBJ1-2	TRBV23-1	CASSQFGPGDDYGYTF	TGCGCCAGCAGTCAATTCGGCCCCGGGGATGACTATGGCTACACCTTC
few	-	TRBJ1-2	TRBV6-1	CASTRTGGVGYTF	TGTGCCAGCACTCGGACCGGGGGGGTTGGCTACACCTTC
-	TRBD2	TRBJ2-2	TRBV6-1	CASSPTWTSGSTATGELFF	TGTGCCAGCAGTCCTACCTGGACTAGCGGGAGTACGGCCACCGGGGAGCTGTTTTTT
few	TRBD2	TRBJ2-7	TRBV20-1	CSARAGTSPPSQYF	TGCAGTGCTAGAGCCGGGACTAGCCCACCCAGCCAGTACTTC
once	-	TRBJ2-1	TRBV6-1	CASSPRVDEQFF	TGTGCCAGCAGTCCACGGGTGGATGAGCAGTTCTTC
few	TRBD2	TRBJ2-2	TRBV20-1	CSARDRTSGRIAGELFF	TGCAGTGCTAGAGATCGGACTAGCGGGAGGATCGCCGGGGAGCTGTTTTTT
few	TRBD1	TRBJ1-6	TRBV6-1	CASRGQGISNSPLHF	TGTGCCAGCAGAGGACAGGGAATATCTAATTCACCCCTCCACTTT
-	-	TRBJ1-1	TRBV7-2	CASSFLNTEAFF	TGTGCCAGCAGCTTTCTGAACACTGAAGCTTTCTTT
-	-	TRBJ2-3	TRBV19	CASSMGMESDTQYF	TGTGCCAGTAGTATGGGAATGGAATCAGATACGCAGTATTTT
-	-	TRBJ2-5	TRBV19	CASSLGRLETQYF	TGTGCCAGTAGTCTTGGGAGGCTAGAGACCCAGTACTTC
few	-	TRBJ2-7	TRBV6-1	CASSFRGGYEQYF	TGTGCCAGCAGCTTTAGAGGGGGCTACGAGCAGTACTTC
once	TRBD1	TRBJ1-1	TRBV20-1	CSARRLTGGNTEAFF	TGCAGTGCTAGGAGACTTACAGGGGGGAACACTGAAGCTTTCTTT
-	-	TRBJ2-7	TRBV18	CASSRTEAYEQYF	TGTGCCAGCTCAAGGACCGAGGCCTACGAGCAGTACTTC
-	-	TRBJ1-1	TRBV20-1	CSARQGDTEAFF	TGCAGTGCTAGACAGGGAGACACTGAAGCTTTCTTT
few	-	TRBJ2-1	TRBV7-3	CASSLMEGSYNEQFF	TGTGCCAGCAGCTTAATGGAGGGCTCCTACAATGAGCAGTTCTTC
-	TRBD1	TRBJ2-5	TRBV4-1	CASSRNRGLNQETQYF	TGCGCCAGCAGCCGGAACAGGGGGCTCAACCAAGAGACCCAGTACTTC
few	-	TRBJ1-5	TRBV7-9	CASSFDTHSNQPQHF	TGTGCCAGCAGCTTCGACACCCATAGCAATCAGCCCCAGCATTTT
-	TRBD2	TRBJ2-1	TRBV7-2	CASSSRLAGSVNEQFF	TGTGCCAGCAGCTCCCGACTAGCGGGATCGGTCAATGAGCAGTTCTTC
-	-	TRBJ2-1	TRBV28	CASSLIARGRGAQFF	TGTGCCAGCAGTTTAATAGCCCGTGGCCGGGGGGCGCAGTTCTTC
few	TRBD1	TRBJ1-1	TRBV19	CASSTIGTGEKPFF	TGTGCCAGTAGTACCATAGGGACAGGGGAGAAGCCTTTCTTT
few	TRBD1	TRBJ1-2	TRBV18	CASSPGQGGFGYTF	TGTGCCAGCTCACCGGGACAGGGTGGTTTTGGCTACACCTTC
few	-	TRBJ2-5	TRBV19	CASSYGREETQYF	TGTGCCAGTAGTTACGGAAGGGAAGAGACCCAGTACTTC
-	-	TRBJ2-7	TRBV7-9	CASSPIGPIQGEQYF	TGTGCCAGCAGCCCAATAGGACCAATCCAAGGCGAGCAGTACTTC
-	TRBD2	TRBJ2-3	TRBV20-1	CSARPLAGFTDTQYF	TGCAGTGCGCGCCCTCTAGCGGGATTCACAGATACGCAGTATTTT
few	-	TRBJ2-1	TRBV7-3	CASSLLPGENEQFF	TGTGCCAGCAGCTTACTCCCCGGGGAGAATGAGCAGTTCTTC
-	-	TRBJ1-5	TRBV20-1	CSARPPMGGHMGNQPQHF	TGCAGTGCTAGGCCTCCCATGGGGGGCCATATGGGCAATCAGCCCCAGCATTTT
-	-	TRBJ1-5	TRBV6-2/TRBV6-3	CASSYSGLSNQPQHF	TGTGCCAGCAGTTACTCAGGGTTAAGCAATCAGCCCCAGCATTTT
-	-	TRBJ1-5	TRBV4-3	CASSQDPYPSKPQHF	TGCGCCAGCAGCCAAGATCCATATCCGTCGAAGCCCCAGCATTTT